This T cell receptor (beta chain) is from a study of blood T cell repertoires in COVID-19. Authors' methods: From reference gene primer amplification, estimates of nucleated cell counts were derived. Data came from immunoSEQ multiplex PCR; TCRdb stores just in-frame clones and leaves some out. The V and J calls and clone size were taken over from that table, and D and trimming were inferred from the DNA. Seen here are about 50,000 clones, 90% observed once, and the top ten hold 3.5% to 4%. The CDR3 is 15 residues long. CDR1 SGHNT and CDR2 YENEEA come from the germline V gene. Trimming removed 5 bases from V and 1 base from J; junction bases left unmatched: 6.

The source is a human donor in a cohort sampled during active COVID-19. The rearrangement links TRBV11-3 to TRBJ1-1; 8 nucleotides agree with TRBD1. Sequencing used peripheral blood. The CDR3 region is CASSPQGARNTEAFF. CDR3 coding DNA: TGTGCCAGCAGCCCTCAGGGGGCACGGAACACTGAAGCTTTCTTT.